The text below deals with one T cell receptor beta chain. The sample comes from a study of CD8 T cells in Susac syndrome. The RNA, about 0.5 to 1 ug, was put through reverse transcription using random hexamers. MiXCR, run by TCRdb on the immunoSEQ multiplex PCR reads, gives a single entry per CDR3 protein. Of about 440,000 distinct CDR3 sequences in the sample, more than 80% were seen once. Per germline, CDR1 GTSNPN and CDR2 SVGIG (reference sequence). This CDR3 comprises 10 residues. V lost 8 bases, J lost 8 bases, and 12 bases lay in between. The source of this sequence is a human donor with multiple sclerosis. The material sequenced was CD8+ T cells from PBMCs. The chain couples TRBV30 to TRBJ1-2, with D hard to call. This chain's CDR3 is CAMEAGGYTF. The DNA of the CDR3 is TGTGCCATGGAGGCCGGGGGCTACACCTTC.